The clone carrying this TCR beta chain was counted at least ten times. The TCR library protocol was used to attach unique molecular identifiers. These identifiers were attached to individual cDNA molecules. TCRdb independently ran MiXCR on the 5' RACE reads; one entry per CDR3 protein. The table includes 35,000 or so distinct CDR3 sequences, around 5% detected once. The ends lost 4 bases at V and 2 bases at J; junction bases unmatched: 8. The CDR3 loop spans 15 amino acids. Germline lookup yields CDR1 SQVTM and CDR2 ANQGSEA. This sample stems from a study of early T cells in non-severe SARS-CoV-2 infection.

Specimen: whole blood. The TCR was taken from an adult who was a healthcare worker with PCR-confirmed SARS-CoV-2 infection or an uninfected control (not recorded which). This chain connects TRBV29-1 to TRBJ2-3; 8 positions agree with TRBD1. The CDR3 DNA reads as TGCAGCGTTGCTGTGGGACAGGACACCACAGATACGCAGTATTTT. Translating gives CSVAVGQDTTDTQYF.